This TCR beta chain was captured by sequencing in a study of Ad26.COV2.S vaccination and SARS-CoV-2 variants. Study-wide context: Trial arm assignment for the donor was COV1001 Ad26.COV2.S.

Trimming shortened V by 3 bases and J by 2 bases, and 13 bases separated the two germline ends. CDR1 and CDR2 (germline): LGHDT, YNNKEL (reference sequence). This CDR3 comprises 15 residues. TCRdb's copy holds only in-frame clones and misses some; the assay was immunoSEQ multiplex PCR. The table shows some 460,000 clones, with approximately 90% occurring only once. Study-level results: Spike-specific TCR breadth ran higher among vaccine recipients than placebo recipients.

This clone was seen a single time. Its target is unknown. As to treatment: about 20 received Ad26.COV2.S at low or high dose, single or two shots; about 5 received placebo; per-sample allocation not given. The samples date from day 63 after the first vaccine or placebo injection. Specimen: peripheral blood, collected in a trial of Ad26.COV2.S vaccine versus placebo. V and J are TRBV3-1 (or the pseudogene TRBV3-2) and TRBJ2-5, with D perhaps being TRBD1 or TRBD2 (5 bases each). The sequence came from a person between 18 and 60 years old who received the Ad26.COV2.S COVID-19 vaccine or a placebo. The CDR3 DNA sequence: TGTGCCAGCAGCCACAGAGGGGACGAACAAGAGACCCAGTACTTC. Translation: CASSHRGDEQETQYF.